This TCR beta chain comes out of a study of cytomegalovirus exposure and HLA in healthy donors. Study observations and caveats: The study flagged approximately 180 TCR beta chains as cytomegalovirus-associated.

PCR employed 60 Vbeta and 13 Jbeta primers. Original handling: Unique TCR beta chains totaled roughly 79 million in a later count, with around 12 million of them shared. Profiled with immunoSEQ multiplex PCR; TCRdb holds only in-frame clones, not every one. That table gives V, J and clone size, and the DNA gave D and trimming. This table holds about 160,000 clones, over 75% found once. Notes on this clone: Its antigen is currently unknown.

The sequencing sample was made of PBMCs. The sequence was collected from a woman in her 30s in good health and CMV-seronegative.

CDR3 coding DNA: TGTGCCAGCAGCTTGGAGGCTGGACAGGTCACCGGGGAGCTGTTTTTT. It translates to CASSLEAGQVTGELFF. V and J are TRBV5-4 and TRBJ2-2; 7 bases are a match to TRBD1. The CDR3 length is 16 residues. Trimming removed 0 bases from V and 4 bases from J; junction bases left unmatched: 6. Germline CDR1 and CDR2: SGHNT and YYREEE (reference sequence).